This T cell receptor (beta chain) stems from a study of T-cell reconstitution after alpha-beta-depleted transplantation in children. General observations from the study: As was reported, about two months after transplant, alpha-beta T cells came from several hundred expanded graft clones.

Note on this clonotype: No antigen is known for it.

The TCRbeta library was prepared with unique molecular identifiers. MiXCR, applied by TCRdb to the PCR reads, yields one record per CDR3 protein. The profile shows under 50,000 distinct CDR3 sequences, around 9% of them singletons. CDR3 length: 14 amino acids. CDR1 is KGHSH, CDR2 LQKENI, per germline. With 3 bases removed from V and 0 bases from J, the gap between germline ends came to 6 bases. The chain uses TRBV18 and TRBJ1-5, with unresolved D. This receptor was obtained from a male patient between 2 and 10 years old who had a stem cell transplant for chronic granulomatous disease, so the T cells may come from the graft donor. This specimen was PBMCs, mostly from graft donor cells, taken 60 days after TCRalphabeta/CD19-depleted stem cell transplant. In DNA form, the CDR3 reads TGTGCCAGCTCACCGGTGAATAGCAATCAGCCCCAGCATTTT. Protein product: CASSPVNSNQPQHF.